This T cell receptor beta chain was identified during a study of cytomegalovirus exposure and HLA in healthy donors (dated by TCRdb to 2015 to 2018). Notes on the research overall: According to a later analysis, one platform produced both the 120 validation repertoires and the 700 or so repertoires of the first cohort. High-throughput TCR immunosequencing, statistical association of individual TCRs with disease status, and machine learning were combined to predict cytomegalovirus infection status. Besides the first cohort of approximately 670 subjects, a separate validation cohort made up of about 120 different subjects was used. The study aimed to test whether signatures of past pathogen exposure could be identified by cataloging public T cell receptors.

What the research found in general, with its limitations: In vitro tests confirmed that a few of the cytomegalovirus-associated TCR beta chains recognize cytomegalovirus antigens. The authors suggested that the approach could potentially be generalized to other disease states and immunological phenotypes. In a later analysis, TCRs clustered in the first cohort were found to also tend to co-occur in the 130 or so validation repertoires, with 94% of cluster scores above 0. A later analysis had no HLA typing for the validation cohort, so co-occurrence there was scored across all 130 or so repertoires. Across donors, most TCR sequences were observed very rarely, whereas some public TCRs were present in many individuals. The study gave a list of 150 to 200 TCR beta chains associated with cytomegalovirus. The classifier was reported to diagnose cytomegalovirus status with high specificity and sensitivity in both the original cohort and the validation cohort.

The donors belonged to the validation cohort of over a hundred subjects, which was separate from the approximately 660-subject first cohort. Libraries were constructed by the immunoSEQ multiplex PCR assay. The source study handled its data this way. A statistical classification framework was developed to diagnose cytomegalovirus status using the catalog of TCR beta chain sequences. TCRdb stores this immuneACCESS table with in-frame sequences only. Part of the clones is absent; in the studies checked, under half of the shortfall reflects unresolved V genes, and no reason is known for the rest. V, J and clone size reflect that table, while D and trimming were determined from the DNA. The sample includes under 200,000 clones, with approximately 96% observed a single time. Under 0.9% of the sample comes from the top ten. As encoded in the germline V gene, CDR1 is MNHNS while CDR2 is SASEGT. Spanning cysteine to phenylalanine, the CDR3 consists of 14 amino acids. Only CDR3 DNA is held: 42 bases, read in frame from base 1. V trim: 7 bases; J trim: 8 bases; unmatched bases: 10.

A remark on this clone: What this receptor recognizes is not known. The record has no base qualities; no much larger clone is one base away.

The chain couples TRBV6-1 to TRBJ2-1, with 8 middle bases fitting TRBD1. This TCR was sampled from a woman aged 18-29 years in good health and CMV-seronegative. The specimen sequenced was PBMCs. The bases read TGTGCCAGCAAAAACAGGGGGAACTTTGATGAGCAGTTCTTC. It specifies CASKNRGNFDEQFF.